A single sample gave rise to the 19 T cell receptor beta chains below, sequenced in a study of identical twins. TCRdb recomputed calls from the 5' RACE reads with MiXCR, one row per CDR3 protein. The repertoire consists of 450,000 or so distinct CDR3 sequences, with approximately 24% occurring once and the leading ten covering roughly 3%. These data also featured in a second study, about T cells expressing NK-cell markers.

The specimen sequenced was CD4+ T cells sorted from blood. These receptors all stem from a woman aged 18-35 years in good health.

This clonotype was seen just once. Written as DNA, the CDR3 is TGCAGTGCTAGAAGCACGAGCTCCTACAATGAGCAGTTCTTC. Amino acids: CSARSTSSYNEQFF. The chain is built from TRBV20-1 and TRBJ2-1; no definite D call. Germline V lookup: CDR1 DFQATT, CDR2 SNEGSKA (reference sequence). The CDR3 is made up of 14 amino acids. Deletions cut 2 bases from V and 0 bases from J, with 8 bases between.

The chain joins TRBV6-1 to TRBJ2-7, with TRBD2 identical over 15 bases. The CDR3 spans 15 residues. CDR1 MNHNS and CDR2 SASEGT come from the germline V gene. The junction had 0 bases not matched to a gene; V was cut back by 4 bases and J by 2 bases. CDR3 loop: CASSGTSGGAYEQYF. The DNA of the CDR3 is TGTGCCAGCAGTGGGACTAGCGGGGGGGCCTACGAGCAGTACTTC.

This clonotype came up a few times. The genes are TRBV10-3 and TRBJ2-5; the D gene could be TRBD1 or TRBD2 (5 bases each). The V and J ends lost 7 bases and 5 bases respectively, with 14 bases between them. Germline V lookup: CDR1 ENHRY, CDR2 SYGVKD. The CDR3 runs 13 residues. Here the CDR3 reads CAIKGPQRETQYF. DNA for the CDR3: TGTGCCATCAAGGGACCCCAGAGGGAGACCCAGTACTTC.

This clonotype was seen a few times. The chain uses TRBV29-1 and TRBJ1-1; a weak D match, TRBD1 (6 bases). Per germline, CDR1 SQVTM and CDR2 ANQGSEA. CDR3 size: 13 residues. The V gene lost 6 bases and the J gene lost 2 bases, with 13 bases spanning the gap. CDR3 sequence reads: CSVRQALNTEAFF. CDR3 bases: TGCAGCGTCAGACAGGCCCTAAACACTGAAGCTTTCTTT.

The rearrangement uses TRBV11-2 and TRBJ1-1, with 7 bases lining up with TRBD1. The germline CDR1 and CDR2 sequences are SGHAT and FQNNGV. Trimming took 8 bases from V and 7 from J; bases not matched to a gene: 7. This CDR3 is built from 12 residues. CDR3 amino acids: CASGSTGVEAFF. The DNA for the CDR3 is TGTGCCAGCGGAAGCACAGGGGTTGAAGCTTTCTTT.

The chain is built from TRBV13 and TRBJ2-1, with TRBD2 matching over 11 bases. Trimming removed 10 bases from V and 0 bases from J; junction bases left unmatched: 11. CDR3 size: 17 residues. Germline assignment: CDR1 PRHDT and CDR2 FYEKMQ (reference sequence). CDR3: CATEGLAALSSYNEQFF. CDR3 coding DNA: TGTGCCACAGAGGGACTAGCGGCCCTGAGCTCCTACAATGAGCAGTTCTTC.

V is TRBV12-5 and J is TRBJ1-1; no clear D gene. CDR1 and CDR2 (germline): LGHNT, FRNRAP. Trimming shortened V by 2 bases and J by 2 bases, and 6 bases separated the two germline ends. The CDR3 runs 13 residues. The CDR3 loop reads CASGLSQNTEAFF. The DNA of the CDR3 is TGTGCTAGTGGTTTGTCCCAAAACACTGAAGCTTTCTTT. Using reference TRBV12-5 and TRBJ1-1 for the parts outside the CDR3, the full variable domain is DARVTQTPRHKVTEMGQEVTMRCQPILGHNTVFWYRQTMMQGLELLAYFRNRAPLDDSGMPKDRFSAEMPDATLATLKIQPSEPRDSAVYFCASGLSQNTEAFFGQGTRLTVV.

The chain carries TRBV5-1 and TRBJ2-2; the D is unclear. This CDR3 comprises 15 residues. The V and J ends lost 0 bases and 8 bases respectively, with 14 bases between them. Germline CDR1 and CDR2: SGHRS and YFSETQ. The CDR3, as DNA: TGCGCCAGCAGCTTGGCCCAGCTAGGTTCGGGGGAGCTGTTTTTT. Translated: CASSLAQLGSGELFF.

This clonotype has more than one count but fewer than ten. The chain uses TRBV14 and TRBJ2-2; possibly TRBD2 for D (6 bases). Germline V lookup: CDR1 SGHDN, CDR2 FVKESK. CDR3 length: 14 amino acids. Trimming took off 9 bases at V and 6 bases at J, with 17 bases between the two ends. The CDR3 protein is CASRKAPGAGELFF. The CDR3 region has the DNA TGTGCCAGTCGTAAAGCCCCGGGGGCCGGGGAGCTGTTTTTT.

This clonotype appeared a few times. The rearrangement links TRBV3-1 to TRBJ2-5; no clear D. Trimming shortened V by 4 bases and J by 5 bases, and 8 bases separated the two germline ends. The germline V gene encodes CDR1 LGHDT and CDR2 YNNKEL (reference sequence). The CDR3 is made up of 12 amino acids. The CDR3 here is CASSPPTETQYF. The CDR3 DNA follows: TGTGCCAGCAGCCCTCCTACGGAGACCCAGTACTTC.

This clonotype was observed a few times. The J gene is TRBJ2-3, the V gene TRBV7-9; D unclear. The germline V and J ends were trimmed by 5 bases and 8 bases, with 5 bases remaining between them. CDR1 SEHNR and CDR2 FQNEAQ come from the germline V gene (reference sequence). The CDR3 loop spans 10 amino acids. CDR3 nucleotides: TGTGCCAGCAGCGCACTTACGCAGTATTTT. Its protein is CASSALTQYF.

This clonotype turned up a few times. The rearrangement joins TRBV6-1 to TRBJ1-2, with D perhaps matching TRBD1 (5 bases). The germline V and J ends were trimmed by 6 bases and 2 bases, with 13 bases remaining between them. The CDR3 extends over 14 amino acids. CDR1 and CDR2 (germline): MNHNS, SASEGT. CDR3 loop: CASRRDPLNYGYTF. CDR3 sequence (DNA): TGTGCCAGCAGGCGGGACCCACTCAACTATGGCTACACCTTC.

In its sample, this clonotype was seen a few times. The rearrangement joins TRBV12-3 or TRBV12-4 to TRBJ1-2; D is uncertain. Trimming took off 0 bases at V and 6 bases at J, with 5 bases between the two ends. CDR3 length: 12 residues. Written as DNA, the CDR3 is TGTGCCAGCAGTTTAGCGCAACATGGCTACACCTTC. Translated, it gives CASSLAQHGYTF.

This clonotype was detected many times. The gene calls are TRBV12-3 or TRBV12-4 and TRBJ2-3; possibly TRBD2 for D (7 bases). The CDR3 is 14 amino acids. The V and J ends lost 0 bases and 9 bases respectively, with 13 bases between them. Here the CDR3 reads CASSLAGGPQTQYF. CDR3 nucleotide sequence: TGTGCCAGCAGTTTAGCGGGGGGGCCTCAGACGCAGTATTTT.

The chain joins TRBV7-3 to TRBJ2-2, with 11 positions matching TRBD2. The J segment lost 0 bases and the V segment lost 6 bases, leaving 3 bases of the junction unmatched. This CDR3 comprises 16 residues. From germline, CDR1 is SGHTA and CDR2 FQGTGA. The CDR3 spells CASSVLAGANTGELFF. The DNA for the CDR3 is TGTGCCAGCAGTGTACTAGCGGGGGCGAACACCGGGGAGCTGTTTTTT.

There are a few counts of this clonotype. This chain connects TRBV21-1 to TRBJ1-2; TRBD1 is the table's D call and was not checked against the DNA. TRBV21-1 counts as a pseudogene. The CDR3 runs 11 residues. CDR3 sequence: CASSKDRTYTF. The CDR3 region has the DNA TGTGCCAGCAGCAAAGACAGGACCTACACCTTC.

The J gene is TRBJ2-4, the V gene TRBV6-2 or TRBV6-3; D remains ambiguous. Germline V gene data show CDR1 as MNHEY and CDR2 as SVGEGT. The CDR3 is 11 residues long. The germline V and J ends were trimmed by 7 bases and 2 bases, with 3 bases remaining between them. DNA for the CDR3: TGTGCCAGCACGTCCAAAAACATTCAGTACTTC. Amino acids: CASTSKNIQYF.

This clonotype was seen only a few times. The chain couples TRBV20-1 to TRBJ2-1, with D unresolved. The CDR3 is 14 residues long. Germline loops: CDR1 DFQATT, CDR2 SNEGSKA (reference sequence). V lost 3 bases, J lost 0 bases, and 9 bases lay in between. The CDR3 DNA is TGCAGTGCTAGCCCGGAGCCCTCCTACAATGAGCAGTTCTTC. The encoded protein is CSASPEPSYNEQFF.

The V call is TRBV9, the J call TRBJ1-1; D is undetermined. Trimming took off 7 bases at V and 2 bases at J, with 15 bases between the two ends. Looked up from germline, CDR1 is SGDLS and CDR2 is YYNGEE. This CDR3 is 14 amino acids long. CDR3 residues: CASSRAETNTEAFF. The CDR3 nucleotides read TGTGCCAGCTCGAGGGCCGAGACAAACACTGAAGCTTTCTTT.